This T cell receptor beta chain comes out of a study of cytomegalovirus exposure and HLA in healthy donors. The primer mix had 60 Vbeta and 13 Jbeta primers. Sequencing was performed with immunoSEQ multiplex PCR; in TCRdb, only in-frame clones are kept and a portion is missing. The data show approximately 160,000 clones, over 75% seen once. Of note for this clone: Its antigen is not identified.

Per the germline V gene, CDR1 is ENHRY and CDR2 is SYGVKD. Trimming removed 8 bases at V and 0 bases at J, with 7 bases between. The CDR3 runs 12 residues. Points from the study as a whole: Previously analyzed data showed that most TCR beta V segments were productive at a frequency of about 87% or about 30%.

This clonotype was sampled from a woman aged 18-29 years in good health and CMV-seronegative. The sample taken for sequencing was PBMCs. V gene TRBV10-3 combines with J gene TRBJ2-5; D gene uncertain. The CDR3 protein is CAISENQETQYF. In nucleotides, the CDR3 is TGTGCCATCTCCGAGAACCAAGAGACCCAGTACTTC.